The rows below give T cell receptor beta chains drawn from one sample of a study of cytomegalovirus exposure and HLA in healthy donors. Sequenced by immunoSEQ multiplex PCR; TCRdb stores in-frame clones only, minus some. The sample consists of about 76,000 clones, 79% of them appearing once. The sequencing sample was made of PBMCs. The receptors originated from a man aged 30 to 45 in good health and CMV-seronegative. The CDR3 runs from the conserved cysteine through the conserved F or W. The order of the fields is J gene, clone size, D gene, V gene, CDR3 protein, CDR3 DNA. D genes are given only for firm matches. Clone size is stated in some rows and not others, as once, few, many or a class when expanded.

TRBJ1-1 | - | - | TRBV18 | CASSPGSGESQAFF | TGTGCCAGCTCACCGGGCAGCGGGGAGTCGCAAGCTTTCTTT
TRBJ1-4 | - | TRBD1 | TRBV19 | CASRWTGFNEKLFF | TGTGCCAGTAGGTGGACAGGGTTTAATGAAAAACTGTTTTTT
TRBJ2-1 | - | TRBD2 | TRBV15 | CATAQREWNEQFF | TGTGCCACTGCCCAGCGGGAGTGGAATGAGCAGTTCTTC
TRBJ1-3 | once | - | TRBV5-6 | CASSLGRGPPGNTIYF | TGTGCCAGCAGCTTGGGTCGAGGGCCTCCTGGAAACACCATATATTTT
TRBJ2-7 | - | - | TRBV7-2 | CASSLDGGGQYF | TGTGCCAGCAGCTTAGACGGAGGCGGGCAGTACTTC
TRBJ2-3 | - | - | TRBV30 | CAWTPARHGTQYF | TGTGCCTGGACCCCAGCCCGACATGGTACGCAGTATTTT
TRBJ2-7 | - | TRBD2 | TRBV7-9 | CASSQGTSGFSYEQYF | TGTGCCAGCAGCCAGGGGACTAGCGGGTTCTCCTACGAGCAGTACTTC
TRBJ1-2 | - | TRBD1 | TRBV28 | CASSPGGRSYTF | TGTGCCAGCAGTCCAGGGGGTAGAAGCTACACCTTC
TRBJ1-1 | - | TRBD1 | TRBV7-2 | CASSFLTGGVEAFF | TGTGCCAGCAGCTTCCTTACAGGGGGAGTAGAAGCTTTCTTT
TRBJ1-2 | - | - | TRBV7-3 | CASSLAYSGDYTF | TGTGCCAGCAGCTTAGCATATTCGGGTGACTACACCTTC
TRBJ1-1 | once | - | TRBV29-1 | CSVSRPGNTEAFF | TGCAGCGTTTCCCGACCAGGGAACACTGAAGCTTTCTTT
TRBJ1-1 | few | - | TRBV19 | CASSPDYTEAFF | TGTGCCAGTAGTCCCGACTACACTGAAGCTTTCTTT
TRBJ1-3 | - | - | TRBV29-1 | CSVPQGNTIYF | TGCAGCGTGCCACAGGGAAACACCATATATTTT
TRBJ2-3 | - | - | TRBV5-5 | CASSFDRRRDTQYF | TGTGCCAGCAGTTTTGACAGGCGGAGAGATACGCAGTATTTT
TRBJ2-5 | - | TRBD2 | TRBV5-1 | CASSQGLAGFRDQETQYF | TGCGCCAGCAGCCAGGGACTAGCGGGATTCCGAGACCAAGAGACCCAGTACTTC
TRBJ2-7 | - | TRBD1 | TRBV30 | CARGKNRGRDGEQYF | TGTGCCCGGGGAAAGAATAGGGGGCGCGATGGCGAGCAGTACTTC
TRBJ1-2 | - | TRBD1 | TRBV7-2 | CASNMRGQGLGYTF | TGTGCCAGCAACATGAGGGGACAGGGACTAGGCTACACCTTC
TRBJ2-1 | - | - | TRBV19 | CASSMSPSSYNEQFF | TGTGCCAGTAGTATGTCCCCTAGCTCCTACAATGAGCAGTTCTTC
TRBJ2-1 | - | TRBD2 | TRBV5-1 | CASSLLLAGNEQFF | TGCGCCAGCAGTTTGTTACTAGCGGGGAATGAGCAGTTCTTC
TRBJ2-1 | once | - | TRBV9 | CASSVRVAVTNEQFF | TGTGCCAGCAGCGTCAGAGTAGCGGTTACTAATGAGCAGTTCTTC
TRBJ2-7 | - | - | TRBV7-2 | CASSLAAVPYEQYF | TGTGCCAGCAGCTTAGCAGCGGTCCCCTACGAGCAGTACTTC
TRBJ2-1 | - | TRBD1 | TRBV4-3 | CASSQHRDRGRNEQFF | TGCGCCAGCAGCCAACACCGGGACAGGGGGCGGAATGAGCAGTTCTTC
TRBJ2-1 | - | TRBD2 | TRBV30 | CAWSGTSGGNEQFF | TGTGCCTGGAGTGGGACTAGCGGAGGCAATGAGCAGTTCTTC
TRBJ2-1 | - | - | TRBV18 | CASSPLPRDNEQFF | TGTGCCAGCTCACCCCTTCCCCGCGACAATGAGCAGTTCTTC
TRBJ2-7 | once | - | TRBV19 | CASSNRSSYEQYF | TGTGCCAGTAGTAACAGGAGCTCCTACGAGCAGTACTTC
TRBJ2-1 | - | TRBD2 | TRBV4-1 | CASSQVGLAGGPAGNEQFF | TGCGCCAGCAGCCAAGTGGGACTAGCGGGAGGTCCCGCCGGCAATGAGCAGTTCTTC
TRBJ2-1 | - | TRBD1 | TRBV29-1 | CSVFTGGSYNEQFF | TGCAGCGTTTTTACAGGGGGCTCCTACAATGAGCAGTTCTTC
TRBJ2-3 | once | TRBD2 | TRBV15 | CATSRIKTSYTDTQYF | TGTGCCACCAGCAGGATAAAGACTAGCTACACAGATACGCAGTATTTT